This T cell receptor (beta chain) appears in the sequencing data of a study of shared clonotypes between healthy human individuals. Study-wide background: A couple of female and a few male donors aged 18 to 49 were enrolled. CD4 naive cells filled three plates per donor, CD4 memory three, CD8 naive two and CD8 memory one.

CDR3 length: 15 amino acids. Germline CDR1 reads SEHNR; CDR2 reads FQNEAQ (reference sequence). V lost 5 bases to trimming and J lost 3 bases; unmatched junction nucleotides: 9. Profiled with immunoSEQ multiplex PCR; TCRdb holds only in-frame clones, not every one. The repertoire consists of under 750,000 clones, with 72% occurring once and the leading ten covering 1.8%. The sequenced material came from memory CD4+ T cells sorted from blood. Described subset: CD45RA-negative fraction. The sequence was obtained from a woman aged 25 to 39 in good health. The chain recombines TRBV7-9 with TRBJ2-7; 8 nucleotides line up with TRBD2. The CDR3 DNA reads TGTGCCAGCAGCCCAACTAGCGGTCAAGGCTACGAGCAGTACTTC. Translating it yields CASSPTSGQGYEQYF.